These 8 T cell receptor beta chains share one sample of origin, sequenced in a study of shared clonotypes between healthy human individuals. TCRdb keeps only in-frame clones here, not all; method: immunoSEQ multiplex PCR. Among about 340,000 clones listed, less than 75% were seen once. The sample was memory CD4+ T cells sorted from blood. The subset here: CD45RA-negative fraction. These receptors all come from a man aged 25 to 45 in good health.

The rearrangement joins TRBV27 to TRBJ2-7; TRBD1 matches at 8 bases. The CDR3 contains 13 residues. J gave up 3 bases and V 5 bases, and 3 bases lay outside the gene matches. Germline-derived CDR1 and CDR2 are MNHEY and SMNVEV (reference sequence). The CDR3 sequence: CASSPDRGYEQYF. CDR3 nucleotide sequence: TGTGCCAGCAGTCCAGACAGGGGCTACGAGCAGTACTTC.

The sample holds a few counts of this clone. The CDR3 DNA sequence: TGTGCCAGCAGCCAGGGGTGGGGCAATCAGCCCCAGCATTTT. Protein sequence: CASSQGWGNQPQHF. This chain links TRBV27 with TRBJ1-5; the D gene is possibly TRBD1 (6 bases). CDR3 length: 14 residues. CDR1 and CDR2 (germline): MNHEY, SMNVEV (reference sequence). V lost 6 bases, J lost 2 bases, and 11 bases lay in between.

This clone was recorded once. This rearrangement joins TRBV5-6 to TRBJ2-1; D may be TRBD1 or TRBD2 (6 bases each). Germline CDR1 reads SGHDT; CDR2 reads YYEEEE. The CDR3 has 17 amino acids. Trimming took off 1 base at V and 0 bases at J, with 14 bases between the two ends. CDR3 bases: TGTGCCAGCAGCTTGTACGGGGGCCTTAGCTCCTACAATGAGCAGTTCTTC. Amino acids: CASSLYGGLSSYNEQFF.

The CDR3 coding sequence is TGCGCCAGCAGCTTGGGGGACAGGGTCTATGGCTACACCTTC. Translating gives CASSLGDRVYGYTF. The chain carries TRBV5-1 and TRBJ1-2; 9 bases are a match to TRBD1. The CDR3 runs 14 residues. CDR1 and CDR2 from the germline V gene are SGHRS and YFSETQ. Trimming cost V 0 bases and J 4 bases; bases outside gene matches: 1.

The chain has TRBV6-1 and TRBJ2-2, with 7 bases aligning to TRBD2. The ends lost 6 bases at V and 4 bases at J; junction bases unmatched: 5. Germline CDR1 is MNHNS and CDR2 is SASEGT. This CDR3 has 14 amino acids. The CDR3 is CASRLAEATGELFF. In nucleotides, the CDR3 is TGTGCCAGCAGGCTAGCGGAGGCCACCGGGGAGCTGTTTTTT.

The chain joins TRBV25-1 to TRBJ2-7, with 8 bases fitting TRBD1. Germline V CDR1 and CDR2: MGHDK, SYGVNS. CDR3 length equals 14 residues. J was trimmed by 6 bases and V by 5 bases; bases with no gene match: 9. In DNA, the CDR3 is TGTGCCAGCAGTTACGGACAGGGTTTGCGCGAGCAGTACTTC. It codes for CASSYGQGLREQYF.

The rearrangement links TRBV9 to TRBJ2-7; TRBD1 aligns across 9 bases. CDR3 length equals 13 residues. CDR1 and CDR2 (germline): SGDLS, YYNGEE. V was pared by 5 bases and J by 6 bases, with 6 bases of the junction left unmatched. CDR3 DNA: TGTGCCAGCAGTGTACAGGGGGCCGGCGAGCAGTACTTC. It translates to CASSVQGAGEQYF.

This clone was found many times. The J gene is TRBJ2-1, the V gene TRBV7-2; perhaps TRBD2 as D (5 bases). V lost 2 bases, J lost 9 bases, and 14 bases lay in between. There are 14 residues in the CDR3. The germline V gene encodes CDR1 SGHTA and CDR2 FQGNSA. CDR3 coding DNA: TGTGCCAGCAGCTTAAATAGGCATGGAGGTGAGCAGTTCTTC. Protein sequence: CASSLNRHGGEQFF.